This T cell receptor (beta chain) was sequenced in a study of blood T cell repertoires in COVID-19. As for the study in general: Acute and convalescent COVID-19 samples came from the United States, Italy and Spain. The cDNA or gDNA used as material had been derived from T cells, B-cell-depleted T cells, or PBMCs.

Per germline, CDR1 SGHTA and CDR2 FQGNSA. This CDR3 comprises 15 residues. Trimming stripped 1 base from V and 0 bases from J, with 7 bases between. This clone was seen a few times. As processed by the authors: Cell counts per sample came from amplifying reference gene primers. Here immunoSEQ multiplex PCR was the method, and the copy in TCRdb shows in-frame clones only, minus some. The V and J calls and clone size come from that table; D and trimming were worked out from the DNA. The sample contains a few hundred thousand clones, around 85% of which appear only once. Sequenced sample: peripheral blood. This chain connects TRBV7-2 to TRBJ1-3; D gene uncertain. The TCR sequence derives from a man aged 60 to 75 with acute or convalescent COVID-19. DNA for the CDR3: TGTGCCAGCAGCTTAGAGAGAAGCTCTGGAAACACCATATATTTT. Its translation: CASSLERSSGNTIYF.